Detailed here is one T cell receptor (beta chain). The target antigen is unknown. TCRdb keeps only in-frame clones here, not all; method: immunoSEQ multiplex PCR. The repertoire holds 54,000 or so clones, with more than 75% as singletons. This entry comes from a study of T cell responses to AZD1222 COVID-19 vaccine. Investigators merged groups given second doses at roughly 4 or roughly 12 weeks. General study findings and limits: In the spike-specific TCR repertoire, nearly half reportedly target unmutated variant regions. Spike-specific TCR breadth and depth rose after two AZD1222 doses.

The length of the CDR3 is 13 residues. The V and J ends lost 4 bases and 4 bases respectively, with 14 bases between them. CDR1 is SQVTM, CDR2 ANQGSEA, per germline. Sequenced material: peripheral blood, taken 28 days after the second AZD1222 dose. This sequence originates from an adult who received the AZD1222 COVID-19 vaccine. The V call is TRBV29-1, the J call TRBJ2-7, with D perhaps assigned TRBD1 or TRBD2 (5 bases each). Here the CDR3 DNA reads TGCAGCGTTGTCGGGCTAGAGGGGTACGAGCAGTACTTC. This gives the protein CSVVGLEGYEQYF.